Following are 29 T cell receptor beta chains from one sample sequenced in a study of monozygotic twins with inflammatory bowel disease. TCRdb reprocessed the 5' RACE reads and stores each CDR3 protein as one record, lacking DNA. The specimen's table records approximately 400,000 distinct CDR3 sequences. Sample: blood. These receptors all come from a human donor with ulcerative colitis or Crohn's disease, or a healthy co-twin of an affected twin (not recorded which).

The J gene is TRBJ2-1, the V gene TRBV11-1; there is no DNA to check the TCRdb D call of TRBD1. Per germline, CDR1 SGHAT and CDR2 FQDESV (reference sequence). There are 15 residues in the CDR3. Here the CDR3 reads CASSPTTGVNNEQFF.

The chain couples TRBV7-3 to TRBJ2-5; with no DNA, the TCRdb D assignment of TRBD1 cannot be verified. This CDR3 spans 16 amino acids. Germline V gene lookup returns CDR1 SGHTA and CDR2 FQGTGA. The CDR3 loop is CASSLIGGGLQETQYF.

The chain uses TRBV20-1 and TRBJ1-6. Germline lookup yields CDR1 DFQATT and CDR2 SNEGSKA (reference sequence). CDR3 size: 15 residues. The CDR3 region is CSASALPSYNSPLHF.

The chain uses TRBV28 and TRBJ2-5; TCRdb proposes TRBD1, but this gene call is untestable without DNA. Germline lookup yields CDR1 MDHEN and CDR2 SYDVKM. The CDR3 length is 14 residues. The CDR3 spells CASRETGWLETQYF.

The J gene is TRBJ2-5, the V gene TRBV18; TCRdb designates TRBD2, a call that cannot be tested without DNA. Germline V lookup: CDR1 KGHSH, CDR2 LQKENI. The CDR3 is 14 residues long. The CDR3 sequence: CASSPPGRKETQYF.

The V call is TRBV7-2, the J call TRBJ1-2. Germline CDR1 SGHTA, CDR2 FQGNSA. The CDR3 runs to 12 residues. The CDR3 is CASSRTLPGYTF.

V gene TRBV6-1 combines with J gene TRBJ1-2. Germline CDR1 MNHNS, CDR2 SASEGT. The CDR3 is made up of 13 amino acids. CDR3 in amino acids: CASSEVWFDGYTF.

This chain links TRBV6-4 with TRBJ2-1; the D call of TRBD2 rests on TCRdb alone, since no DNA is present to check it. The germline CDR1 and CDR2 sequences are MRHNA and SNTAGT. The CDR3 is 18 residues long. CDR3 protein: CASSDPASGSSSYNEQFF.

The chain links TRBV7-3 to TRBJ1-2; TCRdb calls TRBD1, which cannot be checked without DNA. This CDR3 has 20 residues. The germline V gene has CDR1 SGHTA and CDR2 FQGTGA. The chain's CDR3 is CASSLLPSAGQKLSDYGYTF.

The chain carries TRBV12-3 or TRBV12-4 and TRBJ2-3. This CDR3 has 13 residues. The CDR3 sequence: CASSFSRTDTQYF.

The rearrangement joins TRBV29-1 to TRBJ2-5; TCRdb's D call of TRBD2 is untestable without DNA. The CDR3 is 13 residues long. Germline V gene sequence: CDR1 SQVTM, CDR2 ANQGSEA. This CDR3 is CSVVAGGSGTQYF. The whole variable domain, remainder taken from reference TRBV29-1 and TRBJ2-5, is SAVISQKPSRDICQRGTSLTIQCQVDSQVTMMFWYRQQPGQSLTLIATANQGSEATYESGFVIDKFPISRPNLTFSTLTVSNMSPEDSSIYLCSVVAGGSGTQYFGPGTRLLVL.

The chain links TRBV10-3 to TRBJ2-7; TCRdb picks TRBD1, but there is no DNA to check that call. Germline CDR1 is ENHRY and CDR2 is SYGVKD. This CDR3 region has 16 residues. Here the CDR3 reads CAISEPGQRSSYEQYF.

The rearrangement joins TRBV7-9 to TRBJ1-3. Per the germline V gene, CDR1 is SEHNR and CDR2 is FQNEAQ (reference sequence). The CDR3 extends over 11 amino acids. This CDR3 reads CASSLENTIYF.

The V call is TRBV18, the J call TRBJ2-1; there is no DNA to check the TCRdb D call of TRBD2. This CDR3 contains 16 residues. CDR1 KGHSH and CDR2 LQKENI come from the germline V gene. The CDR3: CASSPLYGSQYNEQFF.

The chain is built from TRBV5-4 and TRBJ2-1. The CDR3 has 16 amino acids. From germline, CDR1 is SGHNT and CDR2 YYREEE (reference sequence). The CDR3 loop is CASSLMYLPSYNEQFF.

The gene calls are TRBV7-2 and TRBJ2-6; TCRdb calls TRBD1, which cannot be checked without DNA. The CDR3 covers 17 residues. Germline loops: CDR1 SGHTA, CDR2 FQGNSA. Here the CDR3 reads CASSPRDGSSGANVLTF.

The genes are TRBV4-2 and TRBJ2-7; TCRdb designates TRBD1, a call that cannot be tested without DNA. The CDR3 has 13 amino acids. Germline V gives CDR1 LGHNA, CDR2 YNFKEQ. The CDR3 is CASSQIKWGITYF.

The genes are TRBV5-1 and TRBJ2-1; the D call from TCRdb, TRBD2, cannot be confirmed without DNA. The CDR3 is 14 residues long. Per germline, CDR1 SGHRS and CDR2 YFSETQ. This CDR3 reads CASSLLTSGTEQFF.

CDR3: CASSLEQGSQPQHF. This chain connects TRBV5-1 to TRBJ1-5; TCRdb's D call of TRBD1 is untestable without DNA. Germline V gene data show CDR1 as SGHRS and CDR2 as YFSETQ. The CDR3 is 14 amino acids.

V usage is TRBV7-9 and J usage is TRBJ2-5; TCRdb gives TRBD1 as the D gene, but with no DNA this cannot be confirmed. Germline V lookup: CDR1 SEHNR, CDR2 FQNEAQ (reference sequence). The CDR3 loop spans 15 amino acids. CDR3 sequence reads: CASSLARQGAETQYF. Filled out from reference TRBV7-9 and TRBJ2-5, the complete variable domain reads DTGVSQNPRHKITKRGQNVTFRCDPISEHNRLYWYRQTLGQGPEFLTYFQNEAQLEKSRLLSDRFSAERPKGSFSTLEIQRTEQGDSAMYLCASSLARQGAETQYFGPGTRLLVL.

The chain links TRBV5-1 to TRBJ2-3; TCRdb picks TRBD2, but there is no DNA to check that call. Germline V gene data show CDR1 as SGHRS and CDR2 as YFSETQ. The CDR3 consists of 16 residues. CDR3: CASRGLAGTITDTQYF. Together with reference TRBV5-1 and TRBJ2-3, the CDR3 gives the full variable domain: KAGVTQTPRYLIKTRGQQVTLSCSPISGHRSVSWYQQTPGQGLQFLFEYFSETQRNKGNFPGRFSGRQFSNSRSEMNVSTLELGDSALYLCASRGLAGTITDTQYFGPGTRLTVL.

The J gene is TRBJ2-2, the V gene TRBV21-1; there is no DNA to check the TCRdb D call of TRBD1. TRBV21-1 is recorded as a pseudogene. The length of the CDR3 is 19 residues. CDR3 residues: CASSKVRDRDSVGTGELFF.

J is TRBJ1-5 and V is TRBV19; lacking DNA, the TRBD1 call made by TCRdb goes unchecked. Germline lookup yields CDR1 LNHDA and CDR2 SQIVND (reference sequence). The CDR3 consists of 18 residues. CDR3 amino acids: CASEDSSMYPYSNQPQHF.

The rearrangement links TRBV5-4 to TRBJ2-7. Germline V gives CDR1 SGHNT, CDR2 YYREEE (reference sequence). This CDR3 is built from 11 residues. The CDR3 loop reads CASSSLGEQYF.

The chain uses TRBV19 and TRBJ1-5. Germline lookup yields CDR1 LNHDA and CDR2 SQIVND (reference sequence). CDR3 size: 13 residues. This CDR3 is CASSDTGREPQHF.

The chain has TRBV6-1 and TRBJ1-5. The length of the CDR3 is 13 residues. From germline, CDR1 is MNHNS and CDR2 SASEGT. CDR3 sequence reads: CASRLFGDQPQHF.

The CDR3 is CASSSNRQALTDTQYF. The V gene is TRBV6-5, the J gene TRBJ2-3; TCRdb's assignment of TRBD1 cannot be checked, as there is no DNA. The length of the CDR3 is 16 residues. The germline V gene encodes CDR1 MNHEY and CDR2 SVGAGI.

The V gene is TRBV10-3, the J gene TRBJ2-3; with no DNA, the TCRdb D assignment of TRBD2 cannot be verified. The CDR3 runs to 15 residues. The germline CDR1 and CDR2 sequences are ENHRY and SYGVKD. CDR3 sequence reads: CAISERASSGDTQYF.

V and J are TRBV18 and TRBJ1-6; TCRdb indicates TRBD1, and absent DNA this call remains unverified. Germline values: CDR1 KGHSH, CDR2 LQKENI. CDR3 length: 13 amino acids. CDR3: CASSPPDPLSLHF.